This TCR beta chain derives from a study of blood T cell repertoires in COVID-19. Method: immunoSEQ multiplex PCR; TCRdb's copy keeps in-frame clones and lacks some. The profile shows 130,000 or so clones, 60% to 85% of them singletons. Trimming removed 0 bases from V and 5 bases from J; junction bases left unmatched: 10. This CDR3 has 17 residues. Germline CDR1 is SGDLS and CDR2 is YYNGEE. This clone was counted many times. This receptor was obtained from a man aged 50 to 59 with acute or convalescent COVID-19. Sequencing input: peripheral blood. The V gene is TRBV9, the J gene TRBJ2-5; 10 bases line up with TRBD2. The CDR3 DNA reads TGTGCCAGCAGCGTAGGTATCAGCGGGGGGGCCCGGGAGACCCAGTACTTC. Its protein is CASSVGISGGARETQYF.